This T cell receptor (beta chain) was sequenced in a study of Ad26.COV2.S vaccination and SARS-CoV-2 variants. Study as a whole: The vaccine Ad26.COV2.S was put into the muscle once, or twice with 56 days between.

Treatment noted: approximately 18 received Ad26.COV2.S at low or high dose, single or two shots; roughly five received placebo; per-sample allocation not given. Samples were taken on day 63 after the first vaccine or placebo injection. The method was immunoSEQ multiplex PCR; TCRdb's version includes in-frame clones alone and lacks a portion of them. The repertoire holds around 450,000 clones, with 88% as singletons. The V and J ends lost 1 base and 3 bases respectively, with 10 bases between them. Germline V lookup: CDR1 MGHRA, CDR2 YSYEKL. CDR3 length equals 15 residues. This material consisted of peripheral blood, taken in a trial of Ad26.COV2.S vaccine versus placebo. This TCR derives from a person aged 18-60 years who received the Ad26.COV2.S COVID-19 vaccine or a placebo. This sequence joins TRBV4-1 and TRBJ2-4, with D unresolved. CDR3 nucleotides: TGCGCCAGCAGCCAAGTCCCGGGTGGCAAAAACATTCAGTACTTC. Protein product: CASSQVPGGKNIQYF.